These 5 T cell receptor beta chains originate from one sample sequenced in a study of human T cells and chemical hapten exposure. TCRdb reprocessed the 5' RACE reads with MiXCR, giving one entry per CDR3 protein. The sample lists roughly 120,000 distinct CDR3 sequences, 15% to 20% seen once, with approximately 3% in the top ten. Whole blood that had not been fractionated was the source of extracted total RNA. The receptors come from a human donor in good health.

This clonotype was seen a handful of times. V is TRBV7-9 and J is TRBJ2-5, with 7 positions matching TRBD1. The germline CDR1 and CDR2 sequences are SEHNR and FQNEAQ (reference sequence). The CDR3 spans 14 residues. Trimming took 4 bases from V and 4 from J; bases not matched to a gene: 6. CDR3 sequence reads: CASSSGQERETQYF. Here the CDR3 DNA reads TGTGCCAGCAGCTCCGGACAGGAGCGAGAGACCCAGTACTTC. Filled out from reference TRBV7-9 and TRBJ2-5, the complete variable domain reads DTGVSQNPRHKITKRGQNVTFRCDPISEHNRLYWYRQTLGQGPEFLTYFQNEAQLEKSRLLSDRFSAERPKGSFSTLEIQRTEQGDSAMYLCASSSGQERETQYFGPGTRLLVL.

The rearrangement joins TRBV27 to TRBJ1-5; D remains ambiguous. The V gene's germline CDR1 is MNHEY and CDR2 SMNVEV (reference sequence). The V end lost 3 bases, the J end lost 0 bases, and 6 bases lay between the germline ends. This CDR3 comprises 14 residues. CDR3 in DNA: TGTGCCAGCAGTTTGATCTCTAGCAATCAGCCCCAGCATTTT. Amino acids: CASSLISSNQPQHF.

This clonotype has a handful of counts. This chain joins TRBV27 and TRBJ2-7, with 12 bases fitting TRBD2. Germline V gene data show CDR1 as MNHEY and CDR2 as SMNVEV (reference sequence). The CDR3 runs 14 residues. Trimming removed 4 bases from V and 3 bases from J; junction bases left unmatched: 1. The CDR3 DNA sequence: TGTGCCAGCAGTTGGACTAGCGGGGTCTACGAGCAGTACTTC. Translation: CASSWTSGVYEQYF.

This clonotype was counted between two and nine times. The genes are TRBV28 and TRBJ2-7; D tentatively reads TRBD1 or TRBD2 (5 bases each). Germline V gene sequence: CDR1 MDHEN, CDR2 SYDVKM. The V gene lost 2 bases and the J gene lost 4 bases, with 12 bases spanning the gap. The CDR3 has 14 residues. CDR3 DNA sequence: TGTGCCAGCAGTTTACTTGGGGACCGATACGAGCAGTACTTC. It is translated as CASSLLGDRYEQYF.

This clonotype was seen a few times. The chain joins TRBV11-3 to TRBJ2-1; 11 positions agree with TRBD1. CDR1 and CDR2 (germline): SGHNT, YENEEA. The CDR3 totals 15 residues. Trimming cost V 4 bases and J 4 bases; bases outside gene matches: 3. The CDR3 coding sequence is TGTGCCAGCAGCTCCTGGGACAGGGGGTACAATGAGCAGTTCTTC. It codes for CASSSWDRGYNEQFF.